Below, 8 T cell receptor beta chains from the same sample are listed, as sequenced in a study of T cell repertoires in cytomegalovirus infection. Their antigens remain unidentified. TCRdb re-called the reads through MiXCR, storing one row per CDR3 protein. The data hold approximately 120,000 distinct CDR3 sequences, with around 28% observed a single time. The specimen comprised CD8+ T cells from cultured PBMCs, sampled from culture after CMV antigen stimulation. The receptors here all came from a human donor in good health (CMV status not recorded). Some clones in this sample may be carry-over from other donors' samples.

The chain carries TRBV12-3 or TRBV12-4 and TRBJ1-6, with D tentatively TRBD1 (5 bases). V was shortened by 11 bases and J by 11 bases, with 19 bases between the two germline ends. This CDR3 is 13 amino acids long. This CDR3 is CAVQDGLGAPLHF. The CDR3 region has the DNA TGTGCCGTCCAAGACGGATTAGGGGCACCCCTCCACTTT.

The rearrangement uses TRBV7-9 and TRBJ2-7; D may be TRBD1 (6 bases). The CDR3 extends over 16 amino acids. CDR1 is SEHNR and CDR2 is FQNEAQ in the germline V gene (reference sequence). Trimming took 5 bases from V and 2 from J, leaving 19 bases between them. CDR3 nucleotide sequence: TGTGCCAGCAGCACGCCGGACAGTATGGGGCCCTACGAGCAGTACTTC. Residues: CASSTPDSMGPYEQYF.

A few counts support this clonotype. This chain links TRBV7-3 with TRBJ2-3, with a tentative D call TRBD1 (6 bases). Per the germline V gene, CDR1 is SGHTA and CDR2 is FQGTGA. The germline V and J ends were trimmed by 4 bases and 4 bases, with 12 bases remaining between them. This CDR3 contains 14 residues. In DNA, the CDR3 is TGTGCCAGCAGCTCAGGGGCAGGTGCAGATACGCAGTATTTT. This translates into CASSSGAGADTQYF. The full variable domain, with the rest looked up from reference TRBV7-3 and TRBJ2-3, is GAGVSQTPSNKVTEKGKYVELRCDPISGHTALYWYRQSLGQGPEFLIYFQGTGAADDSGLPNDRFFAVRPEGSVSTLKIQRTERGDSAVYLCASSSGAGADTQYFGPGTRLTVL.

The rearrangement joins TRBV7-2 to TRBJ2-7; 8 positions agree with TRBD2. CDR3 length equals 15 residues. V lost 5 bases and J lost 0; bases outside the gene matches: 6. Germline-derived CDR1 and CDR2 are SGHTA and FQGNSA. The CDR3 here is CASSPSGSSSYEQYF. The CDR3 region has the DNA TGTGCCAGCAGCCCTAGCGGGTCCAGCTCCTACGAGCAGTACTTC.

The rearrangement joins TRBV12-3 or TRBV12-4 to TRBJ2-1; TRBD2 matches at 10 bases. The CDR3 is 12 residues long. Unmatched junction bases numbered 2, after V lost 6 bases and J lost 9 bases. Written as DNA, the CDR3 is TGTGCCAGCAGACTAGCGGGGTCTGAGCAGTTCTTC. It translates to CASRLAGSEQFF.

The chain carries TRBV19 and TRBJ1-1, with D unresolved. V was trimmed by 2 bases and J by 1 base, leaving 11 bases between them. CDR3 size: 15 residues. CDR1 is LNHDA and CDR2 is SQIVND in the germline V gene (reference sequence). Here the CDR3 DNA reads TGTGCCAGTAGTATAAGCCCAGCAGCGAACACTGAAGCTTTCTTT. Residues: CASSISPAANTEAFF. Together with reference TRBV19 and TRBJ1-1, the CDR3 gives the full variable domain: DGGITQSPKYLFRKEGQNVTLSCEQNLNHDAMYWYRQDPGQGLRLIYYSQIVNDFQKGDIAEGYSVSREKKESFPLTVTSAQKNPTAFYLCASSISPAANTEAFFGQGTRLTVV.

The chain uses TRBV29-1 and TRBJ2-2; unclear D gene. The CDR3 is made up of 13 amino acids. CDR1 is SQVTM and CDR2 is ANQGSEA in the germline V gene. Deletions cut 1 base from V and 1 base from J, with 4 bases between. CDR3 sequence reads: CSVEGQNTGELFF. CDR3 in DNA: TGCAGCGTTGAAGGACAGAACACCGGGGAGCTGTTTTTT.

This clonotype was seen only a few times. The genes are TRBV4-1 and TRBJ1-6; possible D gene TRBD1, 6 bases. Trimming took 4 bases from V and 0 from J, leaving 10 bases between them. The CDR3 sequence is 16 residues long. Germline CDR1 is MGHRA and CDR2 is YSYEKL. As DNA, the CDR3 is TGCGCCAGCAGCCTGGACAGTAGCTCCTATAATTCACCCCTCCACTTT. Protein product: CASSLDSSSYNSPLHF.